This T cell receptor (beta chain) stems from a study of cytomegalovirus exposure and HLA in healthy donors. V shed 10 bases and J shed 0 bases, with 22 bases lying between them. The CDR3 consists of 16 residues. Germline V gives CDR1 SNHLY, CDR2 FYNNEI. Primers: 60 Vbeta forward and 13 Jbeta reverse. Only in-frame clones appear in the TCRdb table, and some are missing; sequencing was by immunoSEQ multiplex PCR. This table holds 99,000 or so clones, nearly 80% found once. The origin of this receptor is a man younger than 40 in good health and CMV-seronegative. The genes are TRBV2 and TRBJ2-7, with TRBD2 as a possible D gene (6 bases). The sequencing sample was made of PBMCs. The CDR3 region is CATLGLARSSSYEQYF. The CDR3 DNA sequence: TGTGCCACCCTGGGACTGGCGAGGAGTAGCTCCTACGAGCAGTACTTC. Full variable domain (rest looked up from reference TRBV2 and TRBJ2-7): EPEVTQTPSHQVTQMGQEVILRCVPISNHLYFYWYRQILGQKVEFLVSFYNNEISEKSEIFDDQFSVERPDGSNFTLKIRSTKLEDSAMYFCATLGLARSSSYEQYFGPGTRLTVT.